The next 21 T cell receptor beta chains were all read from a single sample in a study of beta chain features in type 1 diabetes. The investigators reverse transcribed all of the isolated RNA, so they sequenced expressed TCRB transcripts. TCRdb's table, derived via immunoSEQ multiplex PCR, lists solely in-frame clones and lacks some. The data contain around 200,000 clones, about an eighth of them seen just once; the ten biggest clones take up roughly 0.6%. Sequenced input: central memory CD4+ T cells from blood. These receptors all come from a woman aged 18-29 years in good health.

The V call is TRBV30, the J call TRBJ1-2; D is undetermined. Per the germline V gene, CDR1 is GTSNPN and CDR2 is SVGIG (reference sequence). Between the trimmed V and J ends, which lost 2 bases and 5 bases, there was a span of 6 bases. There are 11 residues in the CDR3. The CDR3 region has the DNA TGTGCCTGGAGTCTCAGTTATGGCTACACCTTC. It yields the protein CAWSLSYGYTF.

J is TRBJ2-5 and V is TRBV27; D remains unclear. The CDR3 extends over 13 amino acids. V shed 2 bases and J shed 8 bases, with 12 bases lying between them. Germline loops: CDR1 MNHEY, CDR2 SMNVEV (reference sequence). The CDR3 here is CASSLKLYSTQYF. DNA for the CDR3: TGTGCCAGCAGTTTAAAACTGTACTCTACCCAGTACTTC.

This clone was found a few times. V gene TRBV2 combines with J gene TRBJ2-3; 9 nucleotides align to TRBD2. With 8 bases clipped from V and 5 bases from J, the junction kept 5 bases outside the gene matches. In germline, CDR1 is SNHLY, CDR2 FYNNEI. The CDR3 has 13 residues. The CDR3 loop reads CASGIAGVDTQYF. DNA for the CDR3: TGTGCCAGCGGCATAGCGGGAGTAGATACGCAGTATTTT.

The V gene is TRBV7-8, the J gene TRBJ2-3; no reliable D call. The CDR3 has 12 residues. V was cut by 2 bases and J by 5 bases, with 5 bases left in between. Germline V gene data show CDR1 as SGHVS and CDR2 as FQNEAQ. The CDR3 loop is CASSLYRDTQYF. As DNA, the CDR3 is TGTGCCAGCAGCTTATACAGAGATACGCAGTATTTT.

V is TRBV30 and J is TRBJ1-2, with 11 bases identical to TRBD1. V was pared by 0 bases and J by 8 bases, with 5 bases of the junction left unmatched. The CDR3 has 14 amino acids. Germline V gives CDR1 GTSNPN, CDR2 SVGIG (reference sequence). The CDR3 sequence is CAWSVGQGAFGYTF. In nucleotides, the CDR3 is TGTGCCTGGAGTGTAGGACAGGGGGCGTTCGGCTACACCTTC. Filled out from reference TRBV30 and TRBJ1-2, the complete variable domain reads SQTIHQWPATLVQPVGSPLSLECTVEGTSNPNLYWYRQAAGRGLQLLFYSVGIGQISSEVPQNLSASRPQDRQFILSSKKLLLSDSGFYLCAWSVGQGAFGYTFGSGTRLTVV.

V and J are TRBV6-5 and TRBJ1-1; 10 nucleotides align to TRBD1. This CDR3 has 13 amino acids. With 7 bases clipped from V and 6 bases from J, the junction kept 5 bases outside the gene matches. The germline gives CDR1 MNHEY, CDR2 SVGAGI. The CDR3 bases are TGTGCCAGCAACCGCGGACAGGGGGCTGAAGCTTTCTTT. Residues: CASNRGQGAEAFF.

This clone was found a few times. V gene TRBV4-2 combines with J gene TRBJ2-1; D unresolved. This CDR3 contains 14 residues. The V end was cut by 3 bases, the J end by 4 bases, with 10 bases between. Per the germline V gene, CDR1 is LGHNA and CDR2 is YNFKEQ. The CDR3 DNA is TGTGCCAGCAGCCAGAATGACGGGTACAATGAGCAGTTCTTC. Its translation: CASSQNDGYNEQFF.

This clone was observed a few times. The rearrangement joins TRBV19 to TRBJ1-5; 7 nucleotides agree with TRBD1. This CDR3 is built from 11 residues. CDR1 is LNHDA, CDR2 SQIVND, per germline (reference sequence). The trim removed 8 bases at V and 12 bases at J, leaving 7 bases unmatched. CDR3 loop: CASYRDSFQHF. The CDR3, as DNA: TGTGCCAGTTACCGGGACAGCTTCCAGCATTTT.

This clone occurred a few times. The V and J genes are TRBV13 and TRBJ2-7; the D gene is possibly TRBD2 (5 bases). The CDR3 length is 13 residues. V dropped 5 bases and J dropped 5 bases, with 13 bases sitting between them. Germline CDR1 is PRHDT and CDR2 is FYEKMQ (reference sequence). The CDR3 protein is CASSPRAADEQYF. CDR3 sequence (DNA): TGTGCCAGCAGCCCCCGTGCAGCGGACGAGCAGTACTTC.

This clone showed up just a few times. V is TRBV27 and J is TRBJ1-2, with 10 bases fitting TRBD1. The germline gives CDR1 MNHEY, CDR2 SMNVEV (reference sequence). Unmatched junction bases numbered 2, after V lost 4 bases and J lost 6 bases. The length of the CDR3 is 13 residues. The CDR3 protein is CASSSDRGHGYTF. For the CDR3, the DNA is TGTGCCAGCAGTTCAGACAGGGGGCATGGCTACACCTTC.

V usage is TRBV30 and J usage is TRBJ1-1; 10 bases are shared with TRBD1. CDR1 and CDR2 from the germline V gene are GTSNPN and SVGIG (reference sequence). This CDR3 is 17 amino acids long. Trimming at V came to 2 bases and at J to 4 bases, leaving 13 bases not matched to a gene. The CDR3 nucleotides are TGTGCCTGGAGTCCGGGGGGGGACAGGGGTGTGAGCACTGAAGCTTTCTTT. Protein: CAWSPGGDRGVSTEAFF.

This clone was picked up a small number of times. V usage is TRBV6-5 and J usage is TRBJ2-1, with D possibly matching TRBD2 (7 bases). V dropped 4 bases and J dropped 8 bases, with 21 bases sitting between them. The CDR3 totals 16 residues. Germline CDR1 MNHEY, CDR2 SVGAGI. The CDR3, as DNA: TGTGCCAGCAGTTTAGGGGGGGACGGTGGGATACATGAGCAGTTCTTC. Translated, it gives CASSLGGDGGIHEQFF.

V usage is TRBV30 and J usage is TRBJ1-1; TRBD1 agrees at 8 bases. This CDR3 spans 14 amino acids. The V segment lost 4 bases and the J segment 1 base; nucleotides outside the gene matches: 5. The germline V gene encodes CDR1 GTSNPN and CDR2 SVGIG (reference sequence). CDR3 amino acids: CAWNRQGANTEAFF. The CDR3 DNA sequence: TGTGCCTGGAATAGGCAGGGGGCGAACACTGAAGCTTTCTTT. Together with reference TRBV30 and TRBJ1-1, the CDR3 gives the full variable domain: SQTIHQWPATLVQPVGSPLSLECTVEGTSNPNLYWYRQAAGRGLQLLFYSVGIGQISSEVPQNLSASRPQDRQFILSSKKLLLSDSGFYLCAWNRQGANTEAFFGQGTRLTVV.

This clone was picked up a small number of times. The genes are TRBV2 and TRBJ2-3; TRBD1 might be the D (5 bases). The germline gives CDR1 SNHLY, CDR2 FYNNEI. CDR3 length equals 13 residues. V dropped 7 bases and J dropped 3 bases, with 11 bases sitting between them. Written as DNA, the CDR3 is TGTGCCAGCAATTTCAGGGTTACAGATACGCAGTATTTT. This codes for CASNFRVTDTQYF.

This clone was counted a few times. The J gene is TRBJ2-7, the V gene TRBV28; D is unresolved. The CDR3 runs 12 residues. V was cut by 3 bases and J by 0 bases, with 3 bases left in between. Looked up from germline, CDR1 is MDHEN and CDR2 is SYDVKM. CDR3 bases: TGTGCCAGCAGTTTCGGCTCCTACGAGCAGTACTTC. Translated: CASSFGSYEQYF. The whole variable domain, filled in from reference TRBV28 and TRBJ2-7, reads DVKVTQSSRYLVKRTGEKVFLECVQDMDHENMFWYRQDPGLGLRLIYFSYDVKMKEKGDIPEGYSVSREKKERFSLILESASTNQTSMYLCASSFGSYEQYFGPGTRLTVT.

In DNA form, the CDR3 reads TGTGCCAGCAGAATAGCGGTTAACACCGGGGAGCTGTTTTTT. It is translated as CASRIAVNTGELFF. J is TRBJ2-2 and V is TRBV7-2; a possible D gene is TRBD2 (6 bases). The CDR3 runs to 14 residues. Per the germline V gene, CDR1 is SGHTA and CDR2 is FQGNSA. V lost 6 bases and J lost 2, with 10 bases in between.

The V and J genes are TRBV30 and TRBJ2-7; 8 bases line up with TRBD2. The CDR3 loop spans 14 amino acids. The J segment lost 1 base and the V segment lost 4 bases, leaving 6 bases of the junction unmatched. Germline assignment: CDR1 GTSNPN and CDR2 SVGIG (reference sequence). In DNA, the CDR3 is TGTGCCTGGACCCGGGGGGGAGGGTCCTACGAGCAGTACTTC. Protein sequence: CAWTRGGGSYEQYF.

There are a few counts of this clone. The genes are TRBV29-1 and TRBJ1-3, with TRBD1 identical over 8 bases. Germline CDR1 is SQVTM and CDR2 is ANQGSEA. The CDR3 is 14 residues long. J gave up 3 bases and V 7 bases, and 8 bases lay outside the gene matches. The CDR3 DNA reads as TGCAGCGCGGAACAGACAGGGGTTGGAAACACCATATATTTT. This gives the protein CSAEQTGVGNTIYF.

This chain joins TRBV5-1 and TRBJ2-1; 10 bases fit TRBD2. V lost 2 bases, J lost 8 bases, and 4 bases stayed unmatched. Germline lookup yields CDR1 SGHRS and CDR2 YFSETQ. The CDR3 is 14 amino acids. The CDR3 reads CASSFWSGRDEQFF. CDR3 nucleotides: TGCGCCAGCAGCTTCTGGAGCGGGAGGGATGAGCAGTTCTTC. The whole variable domain, filled in from reference TRBV5-1 and TRBJ2-1, reads KAGVTQTPRYLIKTRGQQVTLSCSPISGHRSVSWYQQTPGQGLQFLFEYFSETQRNKGNFPGRFSGRQFSNSRSEMNVSTLELGDSALYLCASSFWSGRDEQFFGPGTRLTVL.

J is TRBJ2-5 and V is TRBV7-9; D perhaps matches TRBD1 (6 bases). The CDR3 covers 14 residues. V lost 5 bases to trimming and J lost 5 bases, with 15 bases between them. CDR1 SEHNR and CDR2 FQNEAQ come from the germline V gene (reference sequence). CDR3 coding DNA: TGTGCCAGCAGCACCAGGGGACGAGGGGAGACCCAGTACTTC. Translation gives CASSTRGRGETQYF.

This clone was found a few times. Other nucleotide sequences in the sample specify the same CDR3. This chain connects TRBV7-2 to TRBJ2-5, with TRBD1 as a possible D gene (5 bases). Germline V gene lookup returns CDR1 SGHTA and CDR2 FQGNSA. This CDR3 comprises 13 residues. Trimming cost V 5 bases and J 2 bases, with 9 bases left between them. CDR3 nucleotide sequence: TGTGCCAGCAGCCACGACAGTCAAGAGACCCAGTACTTC. It specifies CASSHDSQETQYF.